The clone carrying this T cell receptor beta chain has at least ten counts. The data were obtained in a study of T cells in Graves' hyperthyroidism and ophthalmopathy. RNA transcripts gave rise to amplified TCR beta CDR3 regions. First-round RT-PCR targeting the TCR CDR3 was performed with the HTBI primer set. TCRdb analysed the multiplex PCR reads with MiXCR anew, one entry per CDR3 protein. The profile shows hundreds of thousands of distinct CDR3 sequences, about a fifth of them singletons. CDR1 and CDR2 from the germline V gene are LNHNV and YYDKDF (reference sequence). The CDR3 has 15 amino acids. Trimming stripped 0 bases from V and 9 bases from J, with 15 bases between.

Material for sequencing was blood. This clonotype was sampled from a woman aged 18 to 35 with Graves' hyperthyroidism. The chain couples TRBV15 to TRBJ1-5; D unresolved. CDR3 residues: CATSRDRLLGRPQHF. For the CDR3, the DNA is TGTGCCACCAGCAGAGATCGGCTACTAGGACGGCCCCAGCATTTT.